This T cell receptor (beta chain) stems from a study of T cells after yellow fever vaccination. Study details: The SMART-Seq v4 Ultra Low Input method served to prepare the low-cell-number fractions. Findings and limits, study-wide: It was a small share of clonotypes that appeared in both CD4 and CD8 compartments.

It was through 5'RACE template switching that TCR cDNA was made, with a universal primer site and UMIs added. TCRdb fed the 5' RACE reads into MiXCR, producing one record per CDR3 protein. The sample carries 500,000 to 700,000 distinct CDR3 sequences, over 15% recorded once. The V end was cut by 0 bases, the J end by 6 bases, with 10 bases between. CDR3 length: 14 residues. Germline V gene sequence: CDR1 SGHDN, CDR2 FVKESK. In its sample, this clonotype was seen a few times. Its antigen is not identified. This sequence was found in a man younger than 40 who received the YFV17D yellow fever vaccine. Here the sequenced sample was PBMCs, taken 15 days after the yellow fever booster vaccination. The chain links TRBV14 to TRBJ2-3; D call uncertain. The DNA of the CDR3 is TGTGCCAGCAGCCAAGATATAGTAAGGGATACGCAGTATTTT. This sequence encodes CASSQDIVRDTQYF.